Listed below are T cell receptor beta chains from one sample, sequenced in a study of technical replicates of blood from a few donors. Repertoires were generated with immunoSEQ multiplex PCR, while TCRdb's copy carries only in-frame clones and drops some. The table includes 95,000 to 100,000 clones, nearly 96% detected once. The sample comprised T cells isolated from PBMCs. The source is a human donor in good health. Each CDR3 is given without its conserved first and last residue.

V,J,CDR3
TRBV28,TRBJ2-1,ASSPQLGVYNEQF
TRBV5-5,TRBJ2-7,ASSSRDRGGSYEQY
TRBV19,TRBJ2-1,ASSIGWDSYNEQF
TRBV5-4,TRBJ2-1,ASSPGGPGNNEQF
TRBV7-9,TRBJ2-1,ASIPRGGYSYNEQF
TRBV19,TRBJ2-2,ASSIQISNTGELF
TRBV5-1,TRBJ1-1,ASSLVGLNTEAF
TRBV28,TRBJ1-3,ASRRTGFSGNTIY
TRBV11-2,TRBJ2-7,ASREGLAGLYEQY
TRBV28,TRBJ2-7,ASSPLGHEQY
TRBV27,TRBJ2-7,ASSLQGPLYEQY
TRBV18,TRBJ1-2,ASSPESHYGYT
TRBV6-5,TRBJ1-2,ASSSDRGYGYT
TRBV5-1,TRBJ2-1,ASSDFQGQGWSNEQF
TRBV7-6,TRBJ2-1,ASSSAYVEQF
TRBV14,TRBJ2-1,ASSQIGQSRYNEQF
TRBV30,TRBJ2-2,AWSAGTGLYTGELF
TRBV5-1,TRBJ2-1,ASSSTEGRHLGEQF
TRBV7-2,TRBJ1-2,ASSLSSNYGYT
TRBV5-1,TRBJ1-6,ASTPGQGYSPLH
TRBV19,TRBJ2-7,ASSTAGTGYREQY
TRBV4-1,TRBJ2-3,ASSQDRASGRMDTQY
TRBV7-9,TRBJ2-7,ASSFDRGGSYEQY
TRBV15,TRBJ2-1,ATSPSGGDEQF
TRBV5-1,TRBJ2-7,ASMREVLSNEQY
TRBV21-1,TRBJ2-1,ANPHRIYYNEQF
TRBV27,TRBJ2-3,ASSLSGGAGTDTQY
TRBV9,TRBJ2-1,ASSVAGTPEQF
TRBV29-1,TRBJ1-1,SVSRAMNTEAF
TRBV25-1,TRBJ1-1,ASRSLGTGGTEAF
TRBV9,TRBJ1-4,ASSARGQNNEKLF
TRBV7-2,TRBJ1-2,ASSHPGTRYGYT
TRBV7-9,TRBJ2-2,ASSFRDGGSDTGELF
TRBV11-2,TRBJ2-7,ASSHLGTGSYEQY
TRBV6-5,TRBJ1-1,ASSYSGPMNTEAF
TRBV9,TRBJ1-1,ASSVGGGGGAEAF
TRBV19,TRBJ1-2,ASKGQGLGNYGYT
TRBV28,TRBJ2-2,ASSTRGQGVGELF
TRBV19,TRBJ1-1,ASSIFSRNTEAF
TRBV18,TRBJ2-1,ASSPPKGQGPYNEQF
TRBV28,TRBJ2-5,ASSHGTAAQETQY
TRBV6-1,TRBJ1-1,ASSSTGSEAF
TRBV6-5,TRBJ2-3,ASSQTGTSTDTQY
TRBV7-8,TRBJ2-1,ASSLVSNPHEQF
TRBV19,TRBJ2-7,ASSIGTSGVYEQY
TRBV28,TRBJ2-1,ASSPGTSGRDEQF
TRBV27,TRBJ1-2,ASSLRGFQGYT
TRBV6-5,TRBJ2-2,ASSYGAGLTGELF
TRBV27,TRBJ2-2,ASSPPVTGELF
TRBV6-1,TRBJ1-1,ASSRWANTEAF
TRBV2,TRBJ2-7,ASGRGGTVFGYEQY
TRBV5-1,TRBJ2-1,ASTASVPAQYNEQF
TRBV6-5,TRBJ2-5,ASSFPGGETQY
TRBV4-1,TRBJ2-7,ASSQPHVSKASYEQY
TRBV27,TRBJ2-1,ASSPLAGASEQF
TRBV5-1,TRBJ2-7,ASRPYTGTEQY
TRBV15,TRBJ1-5,ATSRDLEGGQPQH